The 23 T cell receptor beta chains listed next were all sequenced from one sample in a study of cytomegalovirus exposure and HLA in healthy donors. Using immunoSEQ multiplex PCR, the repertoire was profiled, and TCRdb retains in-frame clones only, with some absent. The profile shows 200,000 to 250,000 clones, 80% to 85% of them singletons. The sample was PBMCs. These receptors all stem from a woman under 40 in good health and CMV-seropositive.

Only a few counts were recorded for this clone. The DNA for the CDR3 is TGTGCCAGCAAGCCTCTTTCAGGGGGTACGGGTGGCTACACCTTC. Translation: CASKPLSGGTGGYTF. V and J are TRBV9 and TRBJ1-2; 7 bases match TRBD1. This CDR3 spans 15 amino acids. Germline lookup yields CDR1 SGDLS and CDR2 YYNGEE. Losses at the gene ends were 6 bases for V and 7 bases for J; bases not matched to a gene: 15. The complete variable domain, with remaining parts taken from reference TRBV9 and TRBJ1-2, reads DSGVTQTPKHLITATGQRVTLRCSPRSGDLSVYWYQQSLDQGLQFLIQYYNGEERAKGNILERFSAQQFPDLHSELNLSSLELGDSALYFCASKPLSGGTGGYTFGSGTRLTVV.

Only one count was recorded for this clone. The CDR3 region is CASSLQPGQVGGYTF. CDR3 nucleotides: TGTGCCAGCAGTCTACAACCGGGACAGGTTGGTGGCTACACCTTC. The chain is built from TRBV2 and TRBJ1-2, with 8 bases lining up with TRBD1. The CDR3 is made up of 15 amino acids. The ends lost 5 bases at V and 7 bases at J; junction bases unmatched: 12. CDR1 is SNHLY, CDR2 FYNNEI, per germline.

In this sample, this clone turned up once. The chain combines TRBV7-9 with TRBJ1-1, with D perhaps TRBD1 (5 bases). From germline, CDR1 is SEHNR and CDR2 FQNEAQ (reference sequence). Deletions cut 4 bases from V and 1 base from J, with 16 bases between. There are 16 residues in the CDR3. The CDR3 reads CASSSPRQGGNTEAFF. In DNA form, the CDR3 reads TGTGCCAGCAGCTCCCCTCGTCAGGGCGGGAACACTGAAGCTTTCTTT.

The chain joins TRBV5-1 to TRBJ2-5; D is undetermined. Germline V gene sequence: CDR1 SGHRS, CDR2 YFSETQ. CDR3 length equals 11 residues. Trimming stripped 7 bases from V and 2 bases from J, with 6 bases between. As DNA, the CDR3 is TGCGCCAGCTCACGACAAGAGACCCAGTACTTC. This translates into CASSRQETQYF.

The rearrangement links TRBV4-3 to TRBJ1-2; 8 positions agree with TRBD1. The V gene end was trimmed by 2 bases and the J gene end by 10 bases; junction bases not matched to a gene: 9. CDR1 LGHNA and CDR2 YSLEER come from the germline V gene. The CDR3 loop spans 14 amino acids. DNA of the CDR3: TGCGCCAGCAGCCAACAGACAGGGGCGCGAGACTACACCTTC. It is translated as CASSQQTGARDYTF.

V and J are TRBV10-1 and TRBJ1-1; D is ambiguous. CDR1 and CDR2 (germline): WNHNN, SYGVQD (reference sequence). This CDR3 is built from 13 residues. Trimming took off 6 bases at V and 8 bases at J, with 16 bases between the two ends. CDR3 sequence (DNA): TGCGCCAGCAGGCCGGGGATTGGGTCCGAAGCTTTCTTT. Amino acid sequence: CASRPGIGSEAFF.

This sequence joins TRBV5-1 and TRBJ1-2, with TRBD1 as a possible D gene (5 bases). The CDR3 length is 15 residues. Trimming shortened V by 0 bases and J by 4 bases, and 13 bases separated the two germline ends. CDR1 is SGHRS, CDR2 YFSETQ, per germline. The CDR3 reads CASSLEGEGIYGYTF. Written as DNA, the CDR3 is TGCGCCAGCAGCTTGGAAGGGGAAGGAATCTATGGCTACACCTTC.

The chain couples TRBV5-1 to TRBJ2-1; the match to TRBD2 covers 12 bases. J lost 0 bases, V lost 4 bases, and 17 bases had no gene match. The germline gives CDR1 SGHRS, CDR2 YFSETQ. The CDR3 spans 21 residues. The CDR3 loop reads CASSLTGLAGPSGYSYNEQFF. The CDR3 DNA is TGCGCCAGCAGCCTGACGGGACTAGCGGGCCCGTCGGGCTACTCCTACAATGAGCAGTTCTTC.

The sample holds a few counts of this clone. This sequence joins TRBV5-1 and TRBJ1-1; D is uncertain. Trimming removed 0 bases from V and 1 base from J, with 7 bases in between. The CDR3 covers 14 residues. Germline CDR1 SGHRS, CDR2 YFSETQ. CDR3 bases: TGCGCCAGCAGCTTGGAAGGCGGGAACACTGAAGCTTTCTTT. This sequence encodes CASSLEGGNTEAFF.

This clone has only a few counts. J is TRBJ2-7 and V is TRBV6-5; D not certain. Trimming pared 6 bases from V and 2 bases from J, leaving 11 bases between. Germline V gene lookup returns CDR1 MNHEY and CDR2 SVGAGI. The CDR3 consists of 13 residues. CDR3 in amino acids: CASSLDVTYEQYF. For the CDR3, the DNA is TGTGCCAGCAGCCTGGATGTGACCTACGAGCAGTACTTC.

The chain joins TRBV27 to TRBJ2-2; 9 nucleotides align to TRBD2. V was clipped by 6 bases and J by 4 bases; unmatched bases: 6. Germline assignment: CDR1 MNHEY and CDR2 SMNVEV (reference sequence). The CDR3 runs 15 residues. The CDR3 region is CASSQTSGTTGELFF. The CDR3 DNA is TGTGCCAGCAGCCAGACTAGCGGAACCACCGGGGAGCTGTTTTTT.

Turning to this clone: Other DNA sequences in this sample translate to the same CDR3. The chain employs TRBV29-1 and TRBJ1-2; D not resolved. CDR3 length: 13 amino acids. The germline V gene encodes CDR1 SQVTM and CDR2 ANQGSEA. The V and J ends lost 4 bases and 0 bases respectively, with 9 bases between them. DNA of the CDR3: TGCAGCGTTGGGCCGGGGTCTAACTATGGCTACACCTTC. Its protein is CSVGPGSNYGYTF. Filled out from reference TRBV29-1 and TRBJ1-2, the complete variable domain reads SAVISQKPSRDICQRGTSLTIQCQVDSQVTMMFWYRQQPGQSLTLIATANQGSEATYESGFVIDKFPISRPNLTFSTLTVSNMSPEDSSIYLCSVGPGSNYGYTFGSGTRLTVV.

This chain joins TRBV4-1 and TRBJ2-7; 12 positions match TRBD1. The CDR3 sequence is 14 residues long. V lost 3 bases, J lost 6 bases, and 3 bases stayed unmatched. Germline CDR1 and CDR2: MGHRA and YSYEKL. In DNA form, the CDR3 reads TGCGCCAGCAGCCAGCCGGGACAGGGGGCCGAGCAGTACTTC. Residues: CASSQPGQGAEQYF.

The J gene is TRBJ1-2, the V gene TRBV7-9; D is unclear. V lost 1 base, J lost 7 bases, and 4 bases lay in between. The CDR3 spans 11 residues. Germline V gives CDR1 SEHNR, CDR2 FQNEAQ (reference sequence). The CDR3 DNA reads TGTGCCAGCAGCTTAGAGGTTGGCTACACCTTC. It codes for CASSLEVGYTF.

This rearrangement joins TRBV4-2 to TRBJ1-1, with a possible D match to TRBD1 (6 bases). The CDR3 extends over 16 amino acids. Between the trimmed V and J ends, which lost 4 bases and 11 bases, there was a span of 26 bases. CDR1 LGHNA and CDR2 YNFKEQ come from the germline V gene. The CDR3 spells CASSPKAEGGGWRAFF. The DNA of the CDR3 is TGTGCCAGCAGCCCAAAGGCTGAGGGGGGGGGTTGGAGGGCTTTCTTT.

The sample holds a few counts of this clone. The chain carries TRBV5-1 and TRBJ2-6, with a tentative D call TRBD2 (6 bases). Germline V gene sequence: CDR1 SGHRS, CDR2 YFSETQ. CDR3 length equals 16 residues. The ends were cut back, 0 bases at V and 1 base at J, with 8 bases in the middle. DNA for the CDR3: TGCGCCAGCAGCTTGGCCGGGGGATCTGGGGCCAACGTCCTGACTTTC. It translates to CASSLAGGSGANVLTF.

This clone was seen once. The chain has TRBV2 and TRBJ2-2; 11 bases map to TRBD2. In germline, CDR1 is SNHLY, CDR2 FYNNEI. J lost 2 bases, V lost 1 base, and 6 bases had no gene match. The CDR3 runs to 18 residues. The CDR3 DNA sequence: TGTGCCAGCAGTGAAGGACTAGCGGGGACCTTTAACACCGGGGAGCTGTTTTTT. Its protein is CASSEGLAGTFNTGELFF.

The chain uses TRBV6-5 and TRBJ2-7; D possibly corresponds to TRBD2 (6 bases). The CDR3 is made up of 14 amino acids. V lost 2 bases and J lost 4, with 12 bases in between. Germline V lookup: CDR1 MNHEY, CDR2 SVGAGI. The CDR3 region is CASSYVGLAYEQYF. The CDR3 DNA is TGTGCCAGCAGTTACGTGGGACTCGCTTACGAGCAGTACTTC.

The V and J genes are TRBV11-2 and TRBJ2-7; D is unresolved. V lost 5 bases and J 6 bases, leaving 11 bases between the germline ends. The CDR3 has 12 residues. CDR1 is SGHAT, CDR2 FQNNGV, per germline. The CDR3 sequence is CASSLGRPEQYF. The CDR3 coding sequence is TGTGCCAGCAGCCTCGGTCGGCCCGAGCAGTACTTC.

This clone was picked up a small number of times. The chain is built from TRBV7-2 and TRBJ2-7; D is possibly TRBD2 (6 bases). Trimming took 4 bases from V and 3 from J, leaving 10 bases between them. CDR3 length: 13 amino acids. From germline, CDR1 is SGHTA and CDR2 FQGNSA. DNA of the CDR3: TGTGCCAGCAGCTCCTGGACTAACTACGAGCAGTACTTC. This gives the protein CASSSWTNYEQYF.

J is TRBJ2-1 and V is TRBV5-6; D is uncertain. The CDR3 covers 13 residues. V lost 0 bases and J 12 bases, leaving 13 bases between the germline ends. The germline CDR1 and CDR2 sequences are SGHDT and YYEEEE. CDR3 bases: TGTGCCAGCAGCTTGGACCCCCGGGTGGGGCAGTTCTTC. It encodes CASSLDPRVGQFF. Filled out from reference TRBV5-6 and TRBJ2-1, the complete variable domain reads DAGVTQSPTHLIKTRGQQVTLRCSPKSGHDTVSWYQQALGQGPQFIFQYYEEEERQRGNFPDRFSGHQFPNYSSELNVNALLLGDSALYLCASSLDPRVGQFFGPGTRLTVL.

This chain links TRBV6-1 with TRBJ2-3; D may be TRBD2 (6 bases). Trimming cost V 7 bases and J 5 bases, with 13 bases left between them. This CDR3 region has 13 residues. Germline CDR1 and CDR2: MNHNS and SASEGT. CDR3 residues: CASTTGAEDTQYF. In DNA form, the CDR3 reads TGTGCCAGCACGACGGGAGCGGAAGATACGCAGTATTTT.

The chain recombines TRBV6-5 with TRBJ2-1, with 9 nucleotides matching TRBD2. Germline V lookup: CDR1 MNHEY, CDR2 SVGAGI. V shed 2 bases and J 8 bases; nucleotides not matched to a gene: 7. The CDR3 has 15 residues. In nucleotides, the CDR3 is TGTGCCAGCAGTTACGATAGCGGGAGTATATATGAGCAGTTCTTC. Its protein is CASSYDSGSIYEQFF.